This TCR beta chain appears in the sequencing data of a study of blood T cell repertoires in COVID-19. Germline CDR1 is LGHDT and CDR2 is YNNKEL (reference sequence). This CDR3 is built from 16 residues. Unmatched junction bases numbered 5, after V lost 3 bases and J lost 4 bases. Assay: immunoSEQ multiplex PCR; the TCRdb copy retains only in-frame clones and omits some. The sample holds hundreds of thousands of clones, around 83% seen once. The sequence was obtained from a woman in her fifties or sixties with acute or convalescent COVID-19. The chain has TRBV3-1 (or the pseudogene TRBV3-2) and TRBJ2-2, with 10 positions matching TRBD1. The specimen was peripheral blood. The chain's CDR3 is CASSQAGTGATGELFF. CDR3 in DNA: TGTGCCAGCAGCCAGGCCGGGACAGGGGCCACCGGGGAGCTGTTTTTT.